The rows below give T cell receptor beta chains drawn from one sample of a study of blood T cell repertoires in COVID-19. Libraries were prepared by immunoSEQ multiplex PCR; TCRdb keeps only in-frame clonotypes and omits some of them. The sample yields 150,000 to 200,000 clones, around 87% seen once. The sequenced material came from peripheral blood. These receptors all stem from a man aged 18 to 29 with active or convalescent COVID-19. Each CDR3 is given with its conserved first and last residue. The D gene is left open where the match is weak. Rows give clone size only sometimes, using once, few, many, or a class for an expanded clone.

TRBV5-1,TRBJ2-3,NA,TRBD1,TGCGCCAGCAGCCTGGGACAGGGGGCGGCAGATACGCAGTATTTT,CASSLGQGAADTQYF
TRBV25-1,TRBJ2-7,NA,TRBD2,TGTGCCAGCAGTGTGGGACTAGCGGGATACGAGCAGTACTTC,CASSVGLAGYEQYF
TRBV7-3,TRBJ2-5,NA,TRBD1,TGTGCCAGCAGCTCGGGACAGCAAGAGACCCAGTACTTC,CASSSGQQETQYF
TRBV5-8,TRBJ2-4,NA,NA,TGTGCCAGCAGCTGGCAGGAGGCTTGGAACATTCAGTACTTC,CASSWQEAWNIQYF
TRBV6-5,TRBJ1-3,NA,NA,TGTGCCAGCAGTTACCGCGCAGGCTTTGGAAACACCATATATTTT,CASSYRAGFGNTIYF
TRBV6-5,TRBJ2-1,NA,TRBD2,TGTGCCAGCAAGGGGACTAACAATGAGCAGTTCTTC,CASKGTNNEQFF
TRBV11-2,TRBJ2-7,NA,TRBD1,TGTGCCAGCAGCTTAGTAGGGACAGGGGCCTACGAGCAGTACTTC,CASSLVGTGAYEQYF
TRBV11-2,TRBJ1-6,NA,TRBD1,TGTGCCAGCAGCTCGGGACAGGGCCCTTTTCCCCTCCACTTT,CASSSGQGPFPLHF
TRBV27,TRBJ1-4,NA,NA,TGTGCCAGCAGTTTCGGGGGGTTGGGTGAAAAACTGTTTTTT,CASSFGGLGEKLFF
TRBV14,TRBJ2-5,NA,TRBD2,TGTGCCAGCAGCCAGTCCCTAGCGGGAGTAGAGACCCAGTACTTC,CASSQSLAGVETQYF
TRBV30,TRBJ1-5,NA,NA,TGTGCCTGGGGGAGGGATGAGCCCCAGCATTTT,CAWGRDEPQHF
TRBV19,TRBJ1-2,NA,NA,TGTGCCAGTAGTATCCCTGGGGCGGTCTATGGCTACACCTTC,CASSIPGAVYGYTF
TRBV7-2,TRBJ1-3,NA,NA,TGTGCCAGCAGTTTAGGGTTGTCGGGGGCTGGAAACACCATATATTTT,CASSLGLSGAGNTIYF
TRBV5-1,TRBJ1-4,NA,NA,TGCGCCAGCAGCTTGGGTGGGGCCGGGAGTGAAAAACTGTTTTTT,CASSLGGAGSEKLFF
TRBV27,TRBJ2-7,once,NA,TGTGCCAGCAGTTCTGGACAGTCCTACGAGCAGTACTTC,CASSSGQSYEQYF
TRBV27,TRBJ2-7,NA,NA,TGTGCCAGCAGTGGCTCAACCACCCCTAGCTACGAGCAGTACTTC,CASSGSTTPSYEQYF
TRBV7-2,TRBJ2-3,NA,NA,TGTGCCAGCAGCCCCGGACAGAAGCCTAGCACAGATACGCAGTATTTT,CASSPGQKPSTDTQYF
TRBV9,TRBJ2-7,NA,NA,TGTGCCAGCAGCGTAAACGCGGGCGAGCAGTACTTC,CASSVNAGEQYF
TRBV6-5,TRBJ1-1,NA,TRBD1,TGTGCCAGCAGTTCCCTGACAGGGGACACTGAAGCTTTCTTT,CASSSLTGDTEAFF
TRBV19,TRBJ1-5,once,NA,TGTGCCAGTAGAGCAGGACTCAATCAGCCCCAGCATTTT,CASRAGLNQPQHF
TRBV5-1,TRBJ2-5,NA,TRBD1,TGCGCCAGCAGCCCCTTCGGACAGGGAGAGACCCAGTACTTC,CASSPFGQGETQYF
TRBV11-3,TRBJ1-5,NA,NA,TGTGCCAGCAGCTTCCAGGGCGGACAGCCCCAGCATTTT,CASSFQGGQPQHF
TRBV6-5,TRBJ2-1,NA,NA,TGTGCCAGCAGGATGGGGGCGTACAATGAGCAGTTCTTC,CASRMGAYNEQFF
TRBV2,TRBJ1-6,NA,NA,TGTGCCAGCAGTGAAGCTGGGGAGGGGACAACATCTCTGGATAATTCACCCCTCCACTTT,CASSEAGEGTTSLDNSPLHF
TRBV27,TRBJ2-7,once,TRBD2,TGTGCCAGCAGTTTACCAACTAGCGGAACCTACGAGCAGTACTTC,CASSLPTSGTYEQYF
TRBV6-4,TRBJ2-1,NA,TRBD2,TGTGCCAGCAGTCCCGGGACTAGCGGGGGGGAACACTCCTACAATGAGCAGTTCTTC,CASSPGTSGGEHSYNEQFF
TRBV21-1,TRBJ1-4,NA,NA,TGTGCCAGCAGCAAAGCCGCAGGGGCAACTAATGAAAAACTGTTTTTT,CASSKAAGATNEKLFF
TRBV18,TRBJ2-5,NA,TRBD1,TGTGCCAGCTCACCACCCCCAGGGGGAGAGACCCAGTACTTC,CASSPPPGGETQYF
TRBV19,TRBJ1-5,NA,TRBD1,TGTGCCAGTAGTACGATGACAGGGGAACAGCCCCAGCATTTT,CASSTMTGEQPQHF
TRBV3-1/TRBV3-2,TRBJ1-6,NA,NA,TGTGCCAGCAGCCCTAGCTCCGGGTCTCTGTATAATTCACCCCTCCACTTT,CASSPSSGSLYNSPLHF
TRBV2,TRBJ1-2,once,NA,TGTGCCAGCAGAACCTCGACTGAGACCTATGGCTACACCTTC,CASRTSTETYGYTF
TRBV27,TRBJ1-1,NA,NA,TGTGCCAGCAGTTTATCGCTCGGCGGGGAGACTGAAGCTTTCTTT,CASSLSLGGETEAFF
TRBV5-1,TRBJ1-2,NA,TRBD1,TGCGCCAGCAGCCCCCCGGGACAGGGAAATGATGGCTACACCTTC,CASSPPGQGNDGYTF
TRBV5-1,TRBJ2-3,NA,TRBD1,TGCGCCAGCAGCTCCGAAAGGACAGGGATAACAGATACGCAGTATTTT,CASSSERTGITDTQYF
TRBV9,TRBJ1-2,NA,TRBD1,TGTGCCAGCAGCACGACAGGGAGGCCTAACTATGGCTACACCTTC,CASSTTGRPNYGYTF
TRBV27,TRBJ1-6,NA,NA,TGTGCCAGCCTCTCAGGGTTGAATTCACCCCTCCACTTT,CASLSGLNSPLHF
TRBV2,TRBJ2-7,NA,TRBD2,TGTGCCAGCAGTGAACTAGCGGGAGCCGTGCAGTACTTC,CASSELAGAVQYF
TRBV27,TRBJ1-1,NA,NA,TGTGCCAGCAGCCCCAGACGCGCCTCTAATGCGAGGGAAGCTTTCTTT,CASSPRRASNAREAFF
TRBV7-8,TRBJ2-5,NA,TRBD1,TGTGCCAGCAGCCCACGGCCCGGGACAGGGTGGAAAGAGACCCAGTACTTC,CASSPRPGTGWKETQYF
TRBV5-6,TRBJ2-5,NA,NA,TGTGCCAGCAGCGCGGCAGCCCAAGAGACCCAGTACTTC,CASSAAAQETQYF
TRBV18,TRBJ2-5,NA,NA,TGTGCCAGCTCACCACTGGGGCCGGGGGACGTACAAGAGACCCAGTACTTC,CASSPLGPGDVQETQYF
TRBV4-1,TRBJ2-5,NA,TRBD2,TGCGCCAGCAGCCAAGAGGGGCCTAGCGGGAGTACAGAGACCCAGTACTTC,CASSQEGPSGSTETQYF
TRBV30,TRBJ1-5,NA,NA,TGTGCCTGGAGTGACAGAGATCAGCCCCAGCATTTT,CAWSDRDQPQHF
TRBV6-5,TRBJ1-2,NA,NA,TGTGCCAGCAGTTACTCGAGTCTCCCCGTAGAGAATGGCTACACCTTC,CASSYSSLPVENGYTF
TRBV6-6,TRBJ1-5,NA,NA,TGTGCCAGCAGTTACATCTTCCGGGAGGAGGGTCAGCCCCAGCATTTT,CASSYIFREEGQPQHF
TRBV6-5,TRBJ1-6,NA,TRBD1,TGTGCCAGCAGTTATACCGGGACAGGGGTATCACCCCTCCACTTT,CASSYTGTGVSPLHF
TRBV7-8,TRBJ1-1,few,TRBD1,TGTGCCAGCAGCCGAGGGGTGAGACAGGGAGGACTGAACACTGAAGCTTTCTTT,CASSRGVRQGGLNTEAFF
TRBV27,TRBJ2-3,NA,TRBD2,TGTGCCAGCACCCGGACGGCTAGCGGGAATACAGATACGCAGTATTTT,CASTRTASGNTDTQYF
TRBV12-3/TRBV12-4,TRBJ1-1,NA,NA,TGTGCCGAGCTCGGGTCGGCGTGGGGGGTGCCTTTCTTT,CAELGSAWGVPFF
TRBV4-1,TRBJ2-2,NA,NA,TGCGCCAGCAGCCACGATCTAGCGACCGGGGAGCTGTTTTTT,CASSHDLATGELFF
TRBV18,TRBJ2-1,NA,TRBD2,TGTGCCAGCTCACCGATTAGCGGGAGGGCAGGTTCGAATGAGCAGTTCTTC,CASSPISGRAGSNEQFF
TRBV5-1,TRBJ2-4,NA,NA,TGCGCCAGCAGCCAAGGGGCCTCGATGGATGCCAAAAACATTCAGTACTTC,CASSQGASMDAKNIQYF
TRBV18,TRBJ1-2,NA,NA,TGTGCCAGCTCACCACGGGGGGTCCTAACTGGCTACACCTTC,CASSPRGVLTGYTF
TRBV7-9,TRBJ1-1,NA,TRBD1,TGTGCCAGCAGCTTATTGGGCAGGGGGGTTGTAATCGACACTGAAGCTTTCTTT,CASSLLGRGVVIDTEAFF
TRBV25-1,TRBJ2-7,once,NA,TGTGCCAGCAGTGTTTTAAACGAGCAGTACTTC,CASSVLNEQYF